The 5 T cell receptor beta chains presented below share a single source sample, sequenced in a study of graft-versus-host responses after intestinal transplantation. For these receptors, no antigen is known. The method was immunoSEQ multiplex PCR; TCRdb's version includes in-frame clones alone and lacks a portion of them. Seen here are about 110,000 clones, approximately 92% observed once, and the top ten hold 0.45% to 0.65%. The specimen was unstimulated CD8+ T cells sorted from spleen or lymph node cells, collected before intestinal transplant. These receptor sequences come from a human donor who received an intestinal transplant.

The rearrangement links TRBV5-6 to TRBJ2-7, with D possibly TRBD2 on 6 matching bases. The V gene's germline CDR1 is SGHDT and CDR2 YYEEEE. The V end lost 0 bases, the J end lost 4 bases, and 11 bases lay between the germline ends. This CDR3 is built from 14 residues. DNA of the CDR3: TGTGCCAGCAGCTTGGGGGGGGTATCTTACGAGCAGTACTTC. As protein: CASSLGGVSYEQYF.

The chain is built from TRBV30 and TRBJ1-1, with D possibly being TRBD1 (6 bases). CDR3 length: 11 amino acids. CDR1 and CDR2 (germline): GTSNPN, SVGIG (reference sequence). The germline V and J ends were trimmed by 2 bases and 8 bases, with 9 bases remaining between them. CDR3 nucleotides: TGTGCCTGGAGTTCAACAGGGGAAGCTTTCTTT. Its translation: CAWSSTGEAFF.

This rearrangement joins TRBV11-2 to TRBJ1-1; possible D gene TRBD1, 5 bases. CDR3 length equals 14 residues. V shed 2 bases and J shed 1 base, with 8 bases lying between them. Germline-derived CDR1 and CDR2 are SGHAT and FQNNGV. The CDR3 bases are TGTGCCAGCAGCTTATGGCAGGGGAACACTGAAGCTTTCTTT. Amino acids: CASSLWQGNTEAFF.

This sequence joins TRBV28 and TRBJ1-2, with D uncertain. Looked up from germline, CDR1 is MDHEN and CDR2 is SYDVKM. This CDR3 has 13 residues. The V end lost 3 bases, the J end lost 3 bases, and 8 bases lay between the germline ends. This CDR3 reads CASSFKDYYGYTF. CDR3 DNA sequence: TGTGCCAGCAGTTTTAAGGACTACTATGGCTACACCTTC.

This clone occurred a few times. The chain links TRBV5-6 to TRBJ1-2; D possibly corresponds to TRBD1 (6 bases). This CDR3 region has 16 residues. The germline gives CDR1 SGHDT, CDR2 YYEEEE. V gave up 4 bases and J gave up 6 bases, with 22 bases separating them. This CDR3 reads CASSIRGQLPRDGYTF. CDR3 coding DNA: TGTGCCAGCAGCATCCGCGGACAGCTCCCAAGGGATGGCTACACCTTC. The full variable domain, its missing parts supplied by reference TRBV5-6 and TRBJ1-2, is DAGVTQSPTHLIKTRGQQVTLRCSPKSGHDTVSWYQQALGQGPQFIFQYYEEEERQRGNFPDRFSGHQFPNYSSELNVNALLLGDSALYLCASSIRGQLPRDGYTFGSGTRLTVV.